Listed below are T cell receptor beta chains from one sample, sequenced in a study of cytomegalovirus exposure and HLA in healthy donors. Here immunoSEQ multiplex PCR was the method, and the copy in TCRdb shows in-frame clones only, minus some. The sample consists of roughly 130,000 clones, 80% to 85% of them appearing once. The material sequenced was PBMCs. The receptors were sampled from a young man in good health and CMV-seronegative. Each CDR3 is given with its conserved first and last residue. Fields, in order: V gene, J gene, D gene, clone size, CDR3 protein, CDR3 DNA. D genes are given only for firm matches. A clone size is listed for some rows: how often the clone was seen (once, few, many), or a class if it is expanded.

v_gene: TRBV28; j_gene: TRBJ1-6; d_gene: TRBD1; abundance: once; CDR3aa: CASSLYRGRNSPLHF; CDR3nt: TGTGCCAGCAGTCTCTATAGGGGGCGCAATTCACCCCTCCACTTT
v_gene: TRBV19; j_gene: TRBJ2-4; d_gene: TRBD2; abundance: -; CDR3aa: CASSIGPLAGGIAKNIQYF; CDR3nt: TGTGCCAGTAGTATTGGTCCCCTAGCGGGGGGTATAGCCAAAAACATTCAGTACTTC
v_gene: TRBV28; j_gene: TRBJ2-5; d_gene: TRBD2; abundance: -; CDR3aa: CASSPGTSEKTQYF; CDR3nt: TGTGCCAGCAGTCCAGGGACTAGCGAAAAGACCCAGTACTTC
v_gene: TRBV5-1; j_gene: TRBJ2-1; d_gene: -; abundance: -; CDR3aa: CASSLRGQTEQFF; CDR3nt: TGCGCCAGCAGCTTGCGGGGTCAAACTGAGCAGTTCTTC
v_gene: TRBV2; j_gene: TRBJ2-1; d_gene: TRBD2; abundance: -; CDR3aa: CASSELAGGYTEQFF; CDR3nt: TGTGCCAGCAGTGAACTAGCGGGGGGTTATACTGAGCAGTTCTTC
v_gene: TRBV6-5; j_gene: TRBJ2-5; d_gene: -; abundance: -; CDR3aa: CASSSLSVARTETYF; CDR3nt: TGTGCCAGCAGCTCCCTGTCGGTCGCCAGGACAGAGACATACTTC
v_gene: TRBV9; j_gene: TRBJ1-2; d_gene: -; abundance: -; CDR3aa: CASSRQPYGYTF; CDR3nt: TGTGCCAGCAGCCGACAGCCCTATGGCTACACCTTC
v_gene: TRBV4-3; j_gene: TRBJ2-1; d_gene: TRBD1; abundance: few; CDR3aa: CASSQNLGQGTYNEQFF; CDR3nt: TGCGCCAGCAGCCAAAACTTGGGACAGGGGACCTACAATGAGCAGTTCTTC
v_gene: TRBV11-2; j_gene: TRBJ2-6; d_gene: -; abundance: few; CDR3aa: CASSSYRNSGANVLTF; CDR3nt: TGTGCCAGCAGCTCTTACAGGAACTCTGGGGCCAACGTCCTGACTTTC
v_gene: TRBV7-7; j_gene: TRBJ2-3; d_gene: TRBD1; abundance: -; CDR3aa: CASSLDRGADTQYF; CDR3nt: TGTGCCAGCAGCCTGGACAGGGGCGCAGATACGCAGTATTTT
v_gene: TRBV6-4; j_gene: TRBJ2-1; d_gene: TRBD2; abundance: medium-sized; CDR3aa: CASSVLAGGLNEQFF; CDR3nt: TGTGCCAGCAGCGTACTAGCGGGGGGGCTTAATGAGCAGTTCTTC
v_gene: TRBV7-8; j_gene: TRBJ1-2; d_gene: TRBD1; abundance: -; CDR3aa: CASSPGQGAQAGGYTF; CDR3nt: TGTGCCAGCAGCCCAGGACAGGGGGCGCAGGCCGGTGGCTACACCTTC
v_gene: TRBV5-1; j_gene: TRBJ2-7; d_gene: -; abundance: -; CDR3aa: CASSLDRLYEQYF; CDR3nt: TGCGCCAGCAGCTTAGACAGGCTCTACGAGCAGTACTTC
v_gene: TRBV29-1; j_gene: TRBJ1-1; d_gene: -; abundance: -; CDR3aa: CSVVAGIGTEAFF; CDR3nt: TGCAGCGTTGTAGCGGGGATCGGCACTGAAGCTTTCTTT
v_gene: TRBV5-1; j_gene: TRBJ2-6; d_gene: -; abundance: -; CDR3aa: CASSPHTGSISGANGLTF; CDR3nt: TGCGCCAGCAGCCCACACACGGGCTCTATCTCTGGGGCCAACGGCCTGACTTTC
v_gene: TRBV5-1; j_gene: TRBJ1-1; d_gene: -; abundance: -; CDR3aa: CASSFGTQNTEAFF; CDR3nt: TGCGCCAGCAGCTTCGGGACACAGAACACTGAAGCTTTCTTT
v_gene: TRBV14; j_gene: TRBJ2-7; d_gene: TRBD2; abundance: -; CDR3aa: CASSLGGGSNEQYF; CDR3nt: TGTGCCAGCAGCCTGGGGGGAGGGTCCAACGAGCAGTACTTC
v_gene: TRBV2; j_gene: TRBJ2-1; d_gene: -; abundance: -; CDR3aa: CASSELYNEQFF; CDR3nt: TGTGCCAGCAGTGAATTATACAATGAGCAGTTCTTC
v_gene: TRBV4-3; j_gene: TRBJ2-7; d_gene: TRBD2; abundance: -; CDR3aa: CASSQALAGGAYEQYF; CDR3nt: TGCGCCAGCAGCCAAGCGCTAGCGGGGGGAGCCTACGAGCAGTACTTC
v_gene: TRBV6-5; j_gene: TRBJ1-1; d_gene: -; abundance: -; CDR3aa: CASRSHLNTEAFF; CDR3nt: TGTGCCAGCAGATCCCACTTGAACACTGAAGCTTTCTTT
v_gene: TRBV15; j_gene: TRBJ2-7; d_gene: -; abundance: -; CDR3aa: CATSSGEDSSYEQYF; CDR3nt: TGTGCCACCAGCAGCGGGGAGGACTCATCCTACGAGCAGTACTTC
v_gene: TRBV2; j_gene: TRBJ1-2; d_gene: TRBD1; abundance: once; CDR3aa: CAYGGDSYGYTF; CDR3nt: TGTGCCTACGGAGGGGACAGCTATGGCTACACCTTC
v_gene: TRBV6-5; j_gene: TRBJ1-3; d_gene: -; abundance: -; CDR3aa: CASVGHTSGNTIYF; CDR3nt: TGTGCCAGCGTTGGACACACCTCTGGAAACACCATATATTTT
v_gene: TRBV5-1; j_gene: TRBJ1-2; d_gene: TRBD1; abundance: -; CDR3aa: CASSPDREDVYTF; CDR3nt: TGCGCCAGCAGCCCGGACAGGGAAGATGTCTACACCTTC
v_gene: TRBV5-4; j_gene: TRBJ2-3; d_gene: TRBD1; abundance: -; CDR3aa: CASSPRQGTDTQYF; CDR3nt: TGTGCCAGCAGCCCCAGACAGGGTACAGATACGCAGTATTTT
v_gene: TRBV28; j_gene: TRBJ1-2; d_gene: -; abundance: -; CDR3aa: CASSLSGEAGYTF; CDR3nt: TGTGCCAGCAGTTTATCGGGAGAGGCGGGCTACACCTTC
v_gene: TRBV29-1; j_gene: TRBJ1-1; d_gene: -; abundance: -; CDR3aa: CSASDRYTGAFF; CDR3nt: TGCAGCGCCTCGGACAGATACACTGGAGCTTTCTTT
v_gene: TRBV5-1; j_gene: TRBJ2-1; d_gene: -; abundance: -; CDR3aa: CASSWNSYNEQFF; CDR3nt: TGCGCCAGCAGCTGGAACAGCTACAATGAGCAGTTCTTC
v_gene: TRBV27; j_gene: TRBJ1-1; d_gene: TRBD1; abundance: few; CDR3aa: CASIPYRGEAFF; CDR3nt: TGTGCCAGCATCCCTTACAGGGGTGAAGCTTTCTTT
v_gene: TRBV28; j_gene: TRBJ1-6; d_gene: -; abundance: -; CDR3aa: CASRFGTLSNSPLHF; CDR3nt: TGTGCCAGCAGGTTCGGGACACTCTCTAATTCACCCCTCCACTTT
v_gene: TRBV4-3; j_gene: TRBJ2-5; d_gene: TRBD1; abundance: -; CDR3aa: CASSQGDRGRETQYF; CDR3nt: TGCGCCAGCAGCCAAGGGGACAGAGGACGAGAGACCCAGTACTTC
v_gene: TRBV30; j_gene: TRBJ1-6; d_gene: TRBD1; abundance: -; CDR3aa: CAWTSGDSTYNSPLHF; CDR3nt: TGTGCCTGGACCTCCGGGGACAGTACCTATAATTCACCCCTCCACTTT
v_gene: TRBV2; j_gene: TRBJ1-2; d_gene: -; abundance: -; CDR3aa: CASSEGRANYGYTF; CDR3nt: TGTGCCAGCAGTGAAGGCAGGGCTAACTATGGCTACACCTTC
v_gene: TRBV30; j_gene: TRBJ2-4; d_gene: TRBD1; abundance: -; CDR3aa: CAWRGALGQGGSKNIQYF; CDR3nt: TGTGCCTGGAGGGGAGCGCTCGGACAGGGGGGATCCAAAAACATTCAGTACTTC
v_gene: TRBV12-1; j_gene: TRBJ1-5; d_gene: -; abundance: -; CDR3aa: CASTPAGWTHFIEDSNQPQHF; CDR3nt: TGTGCCAGCACCCCCGCAGGGTGGACCCACTTTATAGAGGATAGCAATCAGCCCCAGCATTTT
v_gene: TRBV5-4; j_gene: TRBJ1-2; d_gene: TRBD1; abundance: -; CDR3aa: CASSPGQGAGFYGYTF; CDR3nt: TGTGCCAGCAGCCCAGGACAGGGCGCAGGGTTCTATGGCTACACCTTC
v_gene: TRBV7-6; j_gene: TRBJ1-1; d_gene: -; abundance: -; CDR3aa: CASSLNLGLGQNTEAFF; CDR3nt: TGTGCCAGCAGCTTAAACCTAGGCTTGGGTCAGAACACTGAAGCTTTCTTT
v_gene: TRBV11-2; j_gene: TRBJ2-5; d_gene: TRBD1; abundance: -; CDR3aa: CASSLGRTGKETQYF; CDR3nt: TGTGCCAGCAGCTTAGGCCGGACAGGGAAAGAGACCCAGTACTTC
v_gene: TRBV5-1; j_gene: TRBJ2-4; d_gene: -; abundance: -; CDR3aa: CASSLEGVANSQYF; CDR3nt: TGCGCCAGCAGCTTGGAGGGGGTAGCAAACAGTCAGTACTTC
v_gene: TRBV2; j_gene: TRBJ2-7; d_gene: TRBD1; abundance: -; CDR3aa: CASFDRGPFYEQYF; CDR3nt: TGTGCCAGCTTCGACAGGGGGCCTTTCTACGAGCAGTACTTC
v_gene: TRBV2; j_gene: TRBJ2-6; d_gene: -; abundance: -; CDR3aa: CASEEFSGANVLTF; CDR3nt: TGTGCCAGCGAGGAGTTCTCTGGGGCCAACGTCCTGACTTTC
v_gene: TRBV28; j_gene: TRBJ2-5; d_gene: -; abundance: -; CDR3aa: CASSLRGEAETQYF; CDR3nt: TGTGCCAGCAGTCTCAGGGGGGAGGCGGAGACCCAGTACTTC
v_gene: TRBV5-4; j_gene: TRBJ1-2; d_gene: TRBD1; abundance: -; CDR3aa: CASSDDRGGYGYTF; CDR3nt: TGTGCCAGCAGCGACGACAGGGGCGGCTATGGCTACACCTTC
v_gene: TRBV14; j_gene: TRBJ1-2; d_gene: TRBD1; abundance: -; CDR3aa: CASSQLQGAKGYTF; CDR3nt: TGTGCCAGCAGCCAGCTACAGGGGGCGAAGGGCTACACCTTC
v_gene: TRBV5-1; j_gene: TRBJ2-5; d_gene: TRBD1; abundance: -; CDR3aa: CASSSNRGLQETQYF; CDR3nt: TGCGCCAGCAGCTCGAACAGGGGGCTACAAGAGACCCAGTACTTC
v_gene: TRBV6-1; j_gene: TRBJ2-3; d_gene: -; abundance: -; CDR3aa: CASSEMRGGGTQYF; CDR3nt: TGTGCCAGCAGTGAAATGAGGGGGGGTGGTACGCAGTATTTT
v_gene: TRBV7-9; j_gene: TRBJ2-5; d_gene: -; abundance: -; CDR3aa: CASSPAAGTQQETQYF; CDR3nt: TGTGCCAGCAGCCCGGCGGCGGGGACCCAACAAGAGACCCAGTACTTC
v_gene: TRBV2; j_gene: TRBJ2-5; d_gene: -; abundance: few; CDR3aa: CASSEGWSKPQETQYF; CDR3nt: TGTGCCAGCAGTGAAGGGTGGTCGAAGCCCCAAGAGACCCAGTACTTC
v_gene: TRBV19; j_gene: TRBJ1-5; d_gene: -; abundance: -; CDR3aa: CASTPGGANQPQHF; CDR3nt: TGTGCCAGTACCCCGGGGGGCGCTAATCAGCCCCAGCATTTT
v_gene: TRBV19; j_gene: TRBJ2-3; d_gene: -; abundance: -; CDR3aa: CASSAGLEDTQYF; CDR3nt: TGTGCCAGTAGTGCAGGACTCGAAGATACGCAGTATTTT
v_gene: TRBV5-1; j_gene: TRBJ2-3; d_gene: -; abundance: -; CDR3aa: CASSQIQGTDTQYF; CDR3nt: TGCGCCAGCAGCCAGATACAAGGCACAGATACGCAGTATTTT
v_gene: TRBV28; j_gene: TRBJ1-2; d_gene: -; abundance: -; CDR3aa: CASSSPNTGIRRNTF; CDR3nt: TGTGCCAGCAGTTCCCCTAACACAGGGATAAGGAGAAACACCTTC
v_gene: TRBV7-6; j_gene: TRBJ2-1; d_gene: TRBD2; abundance: -; CDR3aa: CASSSGRGGSEEQFF; CDR3nt: TGTGCCAGCAGCTCCGGACGGGGGGGCTCAGAGGAGCAGTTCTTC